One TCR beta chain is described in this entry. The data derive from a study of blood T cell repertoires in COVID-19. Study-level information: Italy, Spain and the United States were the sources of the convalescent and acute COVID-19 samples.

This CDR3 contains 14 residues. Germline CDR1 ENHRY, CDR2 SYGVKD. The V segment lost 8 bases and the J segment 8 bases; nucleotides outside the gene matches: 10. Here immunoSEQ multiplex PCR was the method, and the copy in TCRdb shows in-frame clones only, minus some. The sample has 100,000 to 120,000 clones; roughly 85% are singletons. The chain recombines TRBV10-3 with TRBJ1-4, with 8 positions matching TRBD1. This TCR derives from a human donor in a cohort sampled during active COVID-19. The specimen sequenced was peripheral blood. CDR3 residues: CAIGPGGPAEKLFF. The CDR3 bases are TGTGCCATCGGGCCAGGGGGCCCTGCAGAAAAACTGTTTTTT.